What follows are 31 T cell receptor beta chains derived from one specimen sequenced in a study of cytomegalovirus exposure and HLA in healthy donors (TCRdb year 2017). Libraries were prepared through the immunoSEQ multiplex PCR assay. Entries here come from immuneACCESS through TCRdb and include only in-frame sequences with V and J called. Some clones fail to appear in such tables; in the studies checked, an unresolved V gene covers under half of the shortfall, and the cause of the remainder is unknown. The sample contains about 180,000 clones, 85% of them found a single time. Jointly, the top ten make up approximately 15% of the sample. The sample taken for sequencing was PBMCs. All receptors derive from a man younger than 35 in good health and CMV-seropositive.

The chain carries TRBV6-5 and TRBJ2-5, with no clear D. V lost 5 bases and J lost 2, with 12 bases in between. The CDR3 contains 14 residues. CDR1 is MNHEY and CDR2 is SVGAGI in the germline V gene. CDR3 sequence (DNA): TGTGCCAGCAGTAACCCAGGATTTCAAGAGACCCAGTACTTC. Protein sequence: CASSNPGFQETQYF.

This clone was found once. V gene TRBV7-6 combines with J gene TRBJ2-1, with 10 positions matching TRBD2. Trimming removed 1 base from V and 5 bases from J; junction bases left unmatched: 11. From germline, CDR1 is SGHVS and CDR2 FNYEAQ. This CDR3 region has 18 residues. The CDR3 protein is CASSLGWLAGASNNEQFF. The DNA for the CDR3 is TGTGCCAGCAGCTTAGGGTGGCTAGCGGGGGCCTCAAACAATGAGCAGTTCTTC. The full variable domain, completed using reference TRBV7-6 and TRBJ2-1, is GAGVSQSPRYKVTKRGQDVALRCDPISGHVSLYWYRQALGQGPEFLTYFNYEAQQDKSGLPNDRFSAERPEGSISTLTIQRTEQRDSAMYRCASSLGWLAGASNNEQFFGPGTRLTVL.

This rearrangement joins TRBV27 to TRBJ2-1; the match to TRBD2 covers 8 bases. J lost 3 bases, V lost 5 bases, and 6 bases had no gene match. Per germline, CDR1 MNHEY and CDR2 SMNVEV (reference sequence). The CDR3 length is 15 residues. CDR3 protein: CASSMTSEVYNEQFF. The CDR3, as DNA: TGTGCCAGCAGTATGACTAGCGAAGTCTACAATGAGCAGTTCTTC.

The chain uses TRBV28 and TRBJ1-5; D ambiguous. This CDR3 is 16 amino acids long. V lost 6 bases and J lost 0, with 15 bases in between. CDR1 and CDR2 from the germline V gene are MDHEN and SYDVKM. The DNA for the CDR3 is TGTGCCAGCAGCCCCGACACGCGCAATAGCAATCAGCCCCAGCATTTT. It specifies CASSPDTRNSNQPQHF.

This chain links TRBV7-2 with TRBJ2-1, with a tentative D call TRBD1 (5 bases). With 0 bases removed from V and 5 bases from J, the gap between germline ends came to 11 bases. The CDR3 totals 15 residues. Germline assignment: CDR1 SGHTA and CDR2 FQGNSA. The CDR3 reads CASSLAYRPDNEQFF. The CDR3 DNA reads TGTGCCAGCAGCTTAGCGTACAGGCCAGACAATGAGCAGTTCTTC.

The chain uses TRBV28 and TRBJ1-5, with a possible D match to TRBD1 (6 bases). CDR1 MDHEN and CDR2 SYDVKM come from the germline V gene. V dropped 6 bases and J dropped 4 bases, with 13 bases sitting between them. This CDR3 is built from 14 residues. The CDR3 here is CASSIGTPNQPQHF. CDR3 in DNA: TGTGCCAGCAGCATCGGGACACCGAATCAGCCCCAGCATTTT.

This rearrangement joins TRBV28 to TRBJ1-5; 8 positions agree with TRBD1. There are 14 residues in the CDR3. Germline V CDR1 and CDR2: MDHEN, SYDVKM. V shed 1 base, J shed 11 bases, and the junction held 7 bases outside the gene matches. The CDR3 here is CASSLYDRGASQHF. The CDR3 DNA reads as TGTGCCAGCAGTTTATATGACAGGGGAGCTTCCCAGCATTTT.

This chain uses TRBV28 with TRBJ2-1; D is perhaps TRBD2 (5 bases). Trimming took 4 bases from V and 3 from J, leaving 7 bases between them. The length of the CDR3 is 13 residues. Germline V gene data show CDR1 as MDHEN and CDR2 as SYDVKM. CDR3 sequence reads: CASSSTSYNEQFF. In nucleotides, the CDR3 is TGTGCCAGCAGTTCTACTAGCTACAATGAGCAGTTCTTC.

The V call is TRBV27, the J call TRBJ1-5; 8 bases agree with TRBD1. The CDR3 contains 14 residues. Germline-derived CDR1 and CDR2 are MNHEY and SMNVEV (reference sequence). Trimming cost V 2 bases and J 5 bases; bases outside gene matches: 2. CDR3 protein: CASSLQGAHQPQHF. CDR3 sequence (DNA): TGTGCCAGCAGTTTACAGGGGGCGCATCAGCCCCAGCATTTT.

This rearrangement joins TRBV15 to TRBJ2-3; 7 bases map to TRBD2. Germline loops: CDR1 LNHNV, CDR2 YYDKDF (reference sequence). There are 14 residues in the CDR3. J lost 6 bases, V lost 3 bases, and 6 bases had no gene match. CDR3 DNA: TGTGCCACCAGCAGTGTCTGGACTAGGGATACGCAGTATTTT. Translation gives CATSSVWTRDTQYF.

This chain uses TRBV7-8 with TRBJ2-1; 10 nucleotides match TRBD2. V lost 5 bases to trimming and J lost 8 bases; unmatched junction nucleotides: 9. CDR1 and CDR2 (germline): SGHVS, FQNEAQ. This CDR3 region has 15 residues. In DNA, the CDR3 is TGTGCCAGCAGCCGAGCGGGAGGGCCCTCGGATGAGCAGTTCTTC. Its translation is CASSRAGGPSDEQFF.

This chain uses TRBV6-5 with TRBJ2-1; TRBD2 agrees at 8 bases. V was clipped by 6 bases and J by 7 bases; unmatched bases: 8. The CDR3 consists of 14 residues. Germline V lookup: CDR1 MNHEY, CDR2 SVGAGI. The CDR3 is CASRKAGVGNEQFF. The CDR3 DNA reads TGTGCCAGCAGAAAAGCGGGAGTGGGGAATGAGCAGTTCTTC.

The CDR3 protein is CASSLPRDSGYEQYF. The CDR3 coding sequence is TGTGCCAGCAGTCTCCCCCGGGACAGTGGGTACGAGCAGTACTTC. The V call is TRBV6-1, the J call TRBJ2-7, with TRBD1 matching over 7 bases. CDR1 is MNHNS, CDR2 SASEGT, per germline. V was pared by 5 bases and J by 4 bases, with 11 bases of the junction left unmatched. The CDR3 is 15 amino acids.

This CDR3 is CASSPTGEYGYTF. In DNA, the CDR3 is TGTGCCAGCAGCCCGACAGGAGAATATGGCTACACCTTC. The rearrangement links TRBV7-3 to TRBJ1-2, with D possibly TRBD1 on 6 matching bases. The germline V and J ends were trimmed by 5 bases and 5 bases, with 12 bases remaining between them. This CDR3 is built from 13 residues. The germline gives CDR1 SGHTA, CDR2 FQGTGA.

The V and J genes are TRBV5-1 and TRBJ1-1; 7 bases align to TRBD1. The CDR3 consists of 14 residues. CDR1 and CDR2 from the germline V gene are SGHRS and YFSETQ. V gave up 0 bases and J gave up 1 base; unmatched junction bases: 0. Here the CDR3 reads CASSLGDRNTEAFF. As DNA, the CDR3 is TGCGCCAGCAGCTTGGGGGACAGGAACACTGAAGCTTTCTTT.

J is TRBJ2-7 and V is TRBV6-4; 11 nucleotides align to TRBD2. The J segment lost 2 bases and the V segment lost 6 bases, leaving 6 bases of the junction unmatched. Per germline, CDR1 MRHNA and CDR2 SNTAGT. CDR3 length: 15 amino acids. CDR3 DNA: TGTGCCAGCAGACAAACTAGCGGGAGACCCTACGAGCAGTACTTC. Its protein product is CASRQTSGRPYEQYF.

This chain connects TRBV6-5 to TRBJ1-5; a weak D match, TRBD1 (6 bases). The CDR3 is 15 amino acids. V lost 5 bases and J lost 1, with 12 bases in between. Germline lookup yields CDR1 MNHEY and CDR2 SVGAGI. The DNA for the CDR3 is TGTGCCAGCAGTGGCCCGCAGGGGAGCAATCAGCCCCAGCATTTT. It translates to CASSGPQGSNQPQHF.

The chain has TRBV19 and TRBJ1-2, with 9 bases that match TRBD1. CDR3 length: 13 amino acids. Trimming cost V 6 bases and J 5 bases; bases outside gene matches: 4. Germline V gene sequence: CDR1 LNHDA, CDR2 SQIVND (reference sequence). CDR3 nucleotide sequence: TGTGCCAGTAGAGAGACAGGGGGTTATGGCTACACCTTC. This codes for CASRETGGYGYTF.

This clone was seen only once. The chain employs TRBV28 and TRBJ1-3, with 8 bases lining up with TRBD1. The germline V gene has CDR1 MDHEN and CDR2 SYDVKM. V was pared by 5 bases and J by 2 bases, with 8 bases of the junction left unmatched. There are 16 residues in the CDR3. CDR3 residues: CASSPGQGLPGNTIYF. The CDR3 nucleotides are TGTGCCAGCAGTCCCGGACAGGGCCTTCCTGGAAACACCATATATTTT.

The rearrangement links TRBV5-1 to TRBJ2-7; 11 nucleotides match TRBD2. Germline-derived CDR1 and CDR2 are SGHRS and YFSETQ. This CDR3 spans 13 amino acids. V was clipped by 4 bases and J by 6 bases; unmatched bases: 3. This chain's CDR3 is CASSVAGGREQYF. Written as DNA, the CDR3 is TGCGCCAGCAGCGTAGCGGGGGGGCGCGAGCAGTACTTC.

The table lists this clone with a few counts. The CDR3 spells CASSGWTSGYEQYF. In DNA form, the CDR3 reads TGTGCCAGCAGTGGGTGGACTAGCGGCTACGAGCAGTACTTC. The chain has TRBV2 and TRBJ2-7, with 10 positions matching TRBD2. V lost 4 bases to trimming and J lost 3 bases; unmatched junction nucleotides: 3. Per the germline V gene, CDR1 is SNHLY and CDR2 is FYNNEI. The CDR3 has 14 residues.

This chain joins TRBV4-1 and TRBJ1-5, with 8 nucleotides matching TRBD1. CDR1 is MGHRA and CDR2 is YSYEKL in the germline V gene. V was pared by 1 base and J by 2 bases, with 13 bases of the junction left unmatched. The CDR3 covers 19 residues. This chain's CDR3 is CASSQAVRRGQTGNQPQHF. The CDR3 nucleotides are TGCGCCAGCAGCCAAGCTGTTCGCAGGGGGCAGACGGGCAATCAGCCCCAGCATTTT.

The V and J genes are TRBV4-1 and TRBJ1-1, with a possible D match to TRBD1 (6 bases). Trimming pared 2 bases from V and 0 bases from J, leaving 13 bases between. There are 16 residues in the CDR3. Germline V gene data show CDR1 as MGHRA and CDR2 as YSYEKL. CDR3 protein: CASSQLGRGLNTEAFF. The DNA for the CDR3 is TGCGCCAGCAGCCAACTGGGGAGGGGGTTGAACACTGAAGCTTTCTTT.

CDR3 sequence reads: CAWSAGLGNSEQYF. DNA of the CDR3: TGTGCCTGGAGTGCCGGACTAGGAAATTCCGAGCAGTACTTC. The chain recombines TRBV30 with TRBJ2-7, with 7 bases lining up with TRBD2. The J segment lost 6 bases and the V segment lost 1 base, leaving 9 bases of the junction unmatched. The CDR3 is 14 residues long. From germline, CDR1 is GTSNPN and CDR2 SVGIG (reference sequence).

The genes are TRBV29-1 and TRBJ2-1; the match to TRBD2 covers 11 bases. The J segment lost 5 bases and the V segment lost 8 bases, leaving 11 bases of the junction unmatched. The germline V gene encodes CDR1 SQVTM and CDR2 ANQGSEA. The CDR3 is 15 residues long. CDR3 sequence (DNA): TGCAGCAAACATCCGGGACTAGCGGACCACAATGAGCAGTTCTTC. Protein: CSKHPGLADHNEQFF.

CDR3 in amino acids: CASSPGRDYEQYF. Here the CDR3 DNA reads TGTGCCAGCAGCCCAGGACGGGACTACGAGCAGTACTTC. The V call is TRBV5-8, the J call TRBJ2-7; tentatively, D is TRBD2 (5 bases). Per germline, CDR1 SGHTS and CDR2 YDEGEE. The length of the CDR3 is 13 residues. V lost 4 bases to trimming and J lost 3 bases, with 11 bases between them.

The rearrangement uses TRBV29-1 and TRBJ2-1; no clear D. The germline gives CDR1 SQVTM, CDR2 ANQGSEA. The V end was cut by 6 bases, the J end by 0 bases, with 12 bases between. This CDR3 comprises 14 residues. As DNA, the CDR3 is TGCAGCGTATTCCGGGTGAGCTCCTACAATGAGCAGTTCTTC. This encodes CSVFRVSSYNEQFF.

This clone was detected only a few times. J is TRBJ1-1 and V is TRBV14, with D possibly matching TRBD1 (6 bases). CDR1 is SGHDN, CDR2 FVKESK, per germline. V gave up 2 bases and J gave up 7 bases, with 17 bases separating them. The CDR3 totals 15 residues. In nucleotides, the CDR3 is TGTGCCAGCAGCCAAAGGGGGGGTAGGGAGAGTGAAGCTTTCTTT. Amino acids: CASSQRGGRESEAFF.

This CDR3 is CASSLLPSGDNYGYTF. CDR3 sequence (DNA): TGTGCCAGCAGTTTACTCCCGTCAGGGGACAACTATGGCTACACCTTC. The V and J genes are TRBV28 and TRBJ1-2; D perhaps matches TRBD1 (6 bases). V dropped 2 bases and J dropped 2 bases, with 15 bases sitting between them. Germline CDR1 is MDHEN and CDR2 is SYDVKM. The CDR3 is made up of 16 amino acids.

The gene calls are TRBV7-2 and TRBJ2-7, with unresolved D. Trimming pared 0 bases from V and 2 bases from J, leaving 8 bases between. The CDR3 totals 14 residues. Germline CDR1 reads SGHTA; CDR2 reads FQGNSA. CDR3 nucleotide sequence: TGTGCCAGCAGCTTAGCTCTGGCTCCCTACGAGCAGTACTTC. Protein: CASSLALAPYEQYF. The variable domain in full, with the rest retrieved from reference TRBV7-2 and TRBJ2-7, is GAGVSQSPSNKVTEKGKDVELRCDPISGHTALYWYRQSLGQGLEFLIYFQGNSAPDKSGLPSDRFSAERTGGSVSTLTIQRTQQEDSAVYLCASSLALAPYEQYFGPGTRLTVT.

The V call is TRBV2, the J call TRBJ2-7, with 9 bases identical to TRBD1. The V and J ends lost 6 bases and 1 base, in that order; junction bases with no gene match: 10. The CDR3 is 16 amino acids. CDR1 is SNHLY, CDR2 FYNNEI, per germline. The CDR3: CASSAGQGFSSYEQYF. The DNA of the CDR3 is TGTGCCAGCAGCGCGGGACAGGGCTTTTCGTCCTACGAGCAGTACTTC.